The 17 T cell receptor beta chains presented below share a single source sample, sequenced in a study of CXCR3-negative and CXCR3-positive naive CD8 T cells. The TRB cDNA libraries were prepared by 5' RACE with UMI labels. For each CDR3 protein, TCRdb gives one entry from its re-call of the 5' RACE reads, without DNA. This listing includes 55,000 to 65,000 distinct CDR3 sequences. Sequenced input: naive CXCR3- CD8+ T cells from blood. Subset given: CD45RO-CCR7+CD27+CD95- naive CD8+ T cells lacking CXCR3 (TNR3-). Receptors originate from a human donor in good health. Some clones in this sample may be carry-over from other donors' samples.

V and J are TRBV28 and TRBJ2-1; absent DNA, TCRdb's TRBD2 call cannot be checked. The CDR3 covers 19 residues. Looked up from germline, CDR1 is MDHEN and CDR2 is SYDVKM. The CDR3 here is CASSARLAGGPGAYNEQFF.

The rearrangement uses TRBV27 and TRBJ1-6. The CDR3 spans 14 residues. The V gene's germline CDR1 is MNHEY and CDR2 SMNVEV (reference sequence). The CDR3 protein is CASSFGQPYSPLHF.

The V and J genes are TRBV28 and TRBJ2-3; the TCRdb D gene call, TRBD2, has no DNA to confirm it. CDR3 length equals 18 residues. CDR1 MDHEN and CDR2 SYDVKM come from the germline V gene. CDR3 in amino acids: CASTHWGTSGSNTDTQYF.

The rearrangement joins TRBV7-2 to TRBJ1-6; the TCRdb call, TRBD1, lacks DNA for checking. CDR3 length: 16 residues. The germline gives CDR1 SGHTA, CDR2 FQGNSA. The CDR3: CASSPTGDSYNSPLHF.

This chain uses TRBV6-6 with TRBJ2-2; the TCRdb call, TRBD1, lacks DNA for checking. The CDR3 totals 11 residues. The germline gives CDR1 MNHNY, CDR2 SVGAGI (reference sequence). The CDR3 is CASPGHGELFF.

The chain recombines TRBV7-6 with TRBJ1-1; the TCRdb D gene call, TRBD1, has no DNA to confirm it. The CDR3 runs 15 residues. CDR1 and CDR2 (germline): SGHVS, FNYEAQ. This CDR3 is CASSPTGPMNTEAFF.

The chain links TRBV5-5 to TRBJ2-2; TCRdb names TRBD1, which stays unverified in the absence of DNA. The germline V gene encodes CDR1 SGHKS and CDR2 YYEKEE (reference sequence). The CDR3 spans 15 residues. The CDR3: CASSLALGRTGELFF. The entire variable domain, with the rest obtained from reference TRBV5-5 and TRBJ2-2, is as follows: DAGVTQSPTHLIKTRGQQVTLRCSPISGHKSVSWYQQVLGQGPQFIFQYYEKEERGRGNFPDRFSARQFPNYSSELNVNALLLGDSALYLCASSLALGRTGELFFGEGSRLTVL.

The chain recombines TRBV21-1 with TRBJ2-2; TCRdb's D call, TRBD1, is unchecked because there is no DNA. TRBV21-1 is a pseudogene segment. The length of the CDR3 is 16 residues. CDR3 residues: CASSKSGEGGTGELFF.

The rearrangement joins TRBV28 to TRBJ2-5; TCRdb gives TRBD1 as the D gene, but with no DNA this cannot be confirmed. Germline lookup yields CDR1 MDHEN and CDR2 SYDVKM. The CDR3 is 15 residues long. The chain's CDR3 is CASSQLTGGRETQYF.

The chain links TRBV21-1 to TRBJ2-3; absent DNA, TCRdb's TRBD1 call cannot be checked. TRBV21-1 counts as a pseudogene. The CDR3 is made up of 20 amino acids. CDR3 sequence reads: CASSKVLWTGMESSTDTQYF.

The J gene is TRBJ1-1, the V gene TRBV29-1. Germline lookup yields CDR1 SQVTM and CDR2 ANQGSEA. CDR3 length equals 15 residues. The CDR3 loop is CSVEGSAFLNTEAFF.

The chain employs TRBV10-3 and TRBJ2-1. CDR1 ENHRY and CDR2 SYGVKD come from the germline V gene. CDR3 length: 14 amino acids. The chain's CDR3 is CAISPTGRGDEQFF.

V is TRBV7-2 and J is TRBJ2-7; without DNA, the TCRdb call of TRBD1 cannot be checked. There are 14 residues in the CDR3. CDR1 and CDR2 (germline): SGHTA, FQGNSA. CDR3 residues: CASSPRTSSYEQYF.

The CDR3 loop reads CATSRDPTTGELFF. The V and J genes are TRBV15 and TRBJ2-2. The CDR3 has 14 residues. The germline V gene encodes CDR1 LNHNV and CDR2 YYDKDF (reference sequence).

The chain combines TRBV7-9 with TRBJ2-7. The CDR3 extends over 12 amino acids. The germline CDR1 and CDR2 sequences are SEHNR and FQNEAQ (reference sequence). CDR3 residues: CASSLAGSEQYF.

The chain is built from TRBV15 and TRBJ2-3; TCRdb reports TRBD1, a call that lacks DNA to check it against. This CDR3 is built from 14 residues. The germline V gene has CDR1 LNHNV and CDR2 YYDKDF (reference sequence). CDR3 sequence reads: CATSGTGSTDTQYF.

The CDR3 is CATSRERSWDTEAFF. The J gene is TRBJ1-1, the V gene TRBV15. From germline, CDR1 is LNHNV and CDR2 YYDKDF (reference sequence). The CDR3 spans 15 residues.